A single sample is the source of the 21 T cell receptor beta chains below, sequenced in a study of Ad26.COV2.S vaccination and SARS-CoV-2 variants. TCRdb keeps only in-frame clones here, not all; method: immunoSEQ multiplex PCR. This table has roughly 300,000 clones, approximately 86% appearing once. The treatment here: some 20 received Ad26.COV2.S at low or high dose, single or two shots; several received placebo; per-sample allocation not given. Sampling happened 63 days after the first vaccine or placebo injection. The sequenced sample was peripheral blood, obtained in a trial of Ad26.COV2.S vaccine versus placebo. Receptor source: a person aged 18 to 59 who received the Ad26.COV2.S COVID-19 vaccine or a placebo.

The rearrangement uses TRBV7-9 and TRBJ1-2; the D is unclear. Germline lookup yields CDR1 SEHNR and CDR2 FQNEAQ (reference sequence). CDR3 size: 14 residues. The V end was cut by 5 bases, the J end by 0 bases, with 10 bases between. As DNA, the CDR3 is TGTGCCAGCAGCGCCGACACACCTAACTATGGCTACACCTTC. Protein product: CASSADTPNYGYTF.

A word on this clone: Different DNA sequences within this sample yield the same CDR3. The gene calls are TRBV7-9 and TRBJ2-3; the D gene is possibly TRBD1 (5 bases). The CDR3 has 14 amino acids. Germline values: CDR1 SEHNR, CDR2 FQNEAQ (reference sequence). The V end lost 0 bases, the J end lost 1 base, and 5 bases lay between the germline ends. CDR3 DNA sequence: TGTGCCAGCAGCTTAGCAGGGGGCACAGATACGCAGTATTTT. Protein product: CASSLAGGTDTQYF.

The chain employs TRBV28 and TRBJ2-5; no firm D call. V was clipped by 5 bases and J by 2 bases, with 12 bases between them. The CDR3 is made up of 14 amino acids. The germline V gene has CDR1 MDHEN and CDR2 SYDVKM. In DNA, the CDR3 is TGTGCCAGCAGTCTGCCAGGACGGCAAGAGACCCAGTACTTC. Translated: CASSLPGRQETQYF.

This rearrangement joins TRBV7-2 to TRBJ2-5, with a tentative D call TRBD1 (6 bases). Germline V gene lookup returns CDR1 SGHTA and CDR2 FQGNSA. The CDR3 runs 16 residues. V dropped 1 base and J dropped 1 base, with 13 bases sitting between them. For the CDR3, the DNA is TGTGCCAGCAGCTTAGAGTACGCAGGGGCCCAAGAGACCCAGTACTTC. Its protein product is CASSLEYAGAQETQYF.

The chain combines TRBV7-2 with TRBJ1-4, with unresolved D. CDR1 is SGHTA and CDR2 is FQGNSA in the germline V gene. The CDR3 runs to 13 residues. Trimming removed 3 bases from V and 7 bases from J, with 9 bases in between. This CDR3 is CASSLQFTEKLFF. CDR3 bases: TGTGCCAGCAGCTTGCAATTCACTGAAAAACTGTTTTTT.

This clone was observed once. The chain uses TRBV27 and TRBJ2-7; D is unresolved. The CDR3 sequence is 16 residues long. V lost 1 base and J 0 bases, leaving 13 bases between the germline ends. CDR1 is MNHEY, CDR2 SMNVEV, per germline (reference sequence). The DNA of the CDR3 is TGTGCCAGCAGTTTATACGGCTATTCATTCTCCTACGAGCAGTACTTC. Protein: CASSLYGYSFSYEQYF.

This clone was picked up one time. CDR3 loop: CSASWGGATDTQYF. In DNA form, the CDR3 reads TGCAGTGCTAGTTGGGGGGGGGCGACAGATACGCAGTATTTT. This chain joins TRBV20-1 and TRBJ2-3, with TRBD2 as a possible D gene (7 bases). Germline V lookup: CDR1 DFQATT, CDR2 SNEGSKA (reference sequence). The CDR3 length is 14 residues. The V end lost 3 bases, the J end lost 3 bases, and 13 bases lay between the germline ends.

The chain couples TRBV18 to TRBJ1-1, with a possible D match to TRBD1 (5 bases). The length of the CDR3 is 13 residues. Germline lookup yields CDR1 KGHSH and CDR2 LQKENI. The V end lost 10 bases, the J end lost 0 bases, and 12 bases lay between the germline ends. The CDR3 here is CATNQGVNTEAFF. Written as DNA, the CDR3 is TGTGCCACCAATCAAGGGGTGAACACTGAAGCTTTCTTT.

CDR3 loop: CASSPPEGVTQETQYF. The CDR3 bases are TGTGCCAGCAGCCCCCCGGAGGGGGTGACCCAAGAGACCCAGTACTTC. This chain connects TRBV28 to TRBJ2-5; D could derive from TRBD1 or TRBD2 (6 bases each). Per the germline V gene, CDR1 is MDHEN and CDR2 is SYDVKM. Trimming stripped 6 bases from V and 1 base from J, with 18 bases between. The length of the CDR3 is 16 residues.

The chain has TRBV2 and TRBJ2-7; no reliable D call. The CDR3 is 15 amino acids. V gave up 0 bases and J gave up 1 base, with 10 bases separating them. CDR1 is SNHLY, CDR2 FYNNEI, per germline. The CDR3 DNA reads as TGTGCCAGCAGTGAAGCCCCTGACGAATCCTACGAGCAGTACTTC. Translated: CASSEAPDESYEQYF.

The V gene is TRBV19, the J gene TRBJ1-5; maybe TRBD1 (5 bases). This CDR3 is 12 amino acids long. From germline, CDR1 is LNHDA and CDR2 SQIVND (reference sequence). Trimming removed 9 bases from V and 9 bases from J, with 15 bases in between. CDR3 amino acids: CASGALGGPQHF. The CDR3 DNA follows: TGTGCCAGCGGGGCCTTGGGAGGGCCCCAGCATTTT.

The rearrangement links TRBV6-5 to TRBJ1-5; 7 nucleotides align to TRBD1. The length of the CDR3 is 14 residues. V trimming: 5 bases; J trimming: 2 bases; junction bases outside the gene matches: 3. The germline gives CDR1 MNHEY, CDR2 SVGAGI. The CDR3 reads CASSNQGGNQPQHF. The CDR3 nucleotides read TGTGCCAGCAGTAATCAGGGGGGCAATCAGCCCCAGCATTTT.

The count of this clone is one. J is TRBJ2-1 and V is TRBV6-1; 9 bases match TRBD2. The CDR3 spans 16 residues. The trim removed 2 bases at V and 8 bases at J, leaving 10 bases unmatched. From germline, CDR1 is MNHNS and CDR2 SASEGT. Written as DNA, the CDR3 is TGTGCCAGCAGTGAATTGATCGCGGGAGGGAGTGATGAGCAGTTCTTC. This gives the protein CASSELIAGGSDEQFF.

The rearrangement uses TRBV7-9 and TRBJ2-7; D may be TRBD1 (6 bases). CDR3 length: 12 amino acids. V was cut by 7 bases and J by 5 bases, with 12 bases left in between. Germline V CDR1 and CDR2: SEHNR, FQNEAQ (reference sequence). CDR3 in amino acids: CASNTGFNEQYF. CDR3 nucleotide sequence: TGTGCCAGCAACACAGGGTTTAACGAGCAGTACTTC. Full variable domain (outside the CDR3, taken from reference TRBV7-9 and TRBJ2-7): DTGVSQNPRHKITKRGQNVTFRCDPISEHNRLYWYRQTLGQGPEFLTYFQNEAQLEKSRLLSDRFSAERPKGSFSTLEIQRTEQGDSAMYLCASNTGFNEQYFGPGTRLTVT.

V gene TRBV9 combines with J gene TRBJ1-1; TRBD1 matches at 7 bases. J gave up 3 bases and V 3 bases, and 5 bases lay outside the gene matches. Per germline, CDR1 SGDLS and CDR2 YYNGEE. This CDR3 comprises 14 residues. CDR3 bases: TGTGCCAGCAGCGGGAACAGGGGAGACACTGAAGCTTTCTTT. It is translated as CASSGNRGDTEAFF. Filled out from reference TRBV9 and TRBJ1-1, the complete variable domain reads DSGVTQTPKHLITATGQRVTLRCSPRSGDLSVYWYQQSLDQGLQFLIQYYNGEERAKGNILERFSAQQFPDLHSELNLSSLELGDSALYFCASSGNRGDTEAFFGQGTRLTVV.

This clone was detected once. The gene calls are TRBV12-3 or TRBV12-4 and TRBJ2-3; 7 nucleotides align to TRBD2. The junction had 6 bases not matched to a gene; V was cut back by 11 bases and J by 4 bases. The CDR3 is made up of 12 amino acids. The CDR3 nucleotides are TGTGCCTCCACTAGCGTTCCAGATACGCAGTATTTT. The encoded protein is CASTSVPDTQYF.

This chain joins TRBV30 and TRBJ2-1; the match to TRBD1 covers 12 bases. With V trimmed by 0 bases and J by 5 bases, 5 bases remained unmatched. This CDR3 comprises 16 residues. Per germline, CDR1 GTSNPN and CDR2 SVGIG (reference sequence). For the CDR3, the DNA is TGTGCCTGGAGTGTATCGGGACAGGGGGCCCACAATGAGCAGTTCTTC. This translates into CAWSVSGQGAHNEQFF. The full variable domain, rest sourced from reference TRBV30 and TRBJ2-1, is SQTIHQWPATLVQPVGSPLSLECTVEGTSNPNLYWYRQAAGRGLQLLFYSVGIGQISSEVPQNLSASRPQDRQFILSSKKLLLSDSGFYLCAWSVSGQGAHNEQFFGPGTRLTVL.

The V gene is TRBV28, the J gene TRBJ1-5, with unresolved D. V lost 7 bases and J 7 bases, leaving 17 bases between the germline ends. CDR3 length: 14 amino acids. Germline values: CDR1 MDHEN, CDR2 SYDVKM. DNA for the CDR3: TGTGCCAGCACCACCTTTAGGCGGTGGCAGCCCCAGCATTTT. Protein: CASTTFRRWQPQHF.

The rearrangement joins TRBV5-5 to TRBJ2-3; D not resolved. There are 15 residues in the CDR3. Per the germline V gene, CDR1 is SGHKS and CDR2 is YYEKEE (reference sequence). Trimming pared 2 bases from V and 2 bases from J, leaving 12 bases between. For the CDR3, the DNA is TGTGCCAGCAGCTTCTCCGGCCTGTCCACAGATACGCAGTATTTT. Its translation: CASSFSGLSTDTQYF.

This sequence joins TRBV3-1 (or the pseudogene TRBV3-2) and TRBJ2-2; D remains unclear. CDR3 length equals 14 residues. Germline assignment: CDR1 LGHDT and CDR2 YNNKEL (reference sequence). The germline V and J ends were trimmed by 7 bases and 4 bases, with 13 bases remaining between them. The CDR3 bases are TGTGCCAGCACCCCCAGTGGTAGCACCGGGGAGCTGTTTTTT. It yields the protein CASTPSGSTGELFF.

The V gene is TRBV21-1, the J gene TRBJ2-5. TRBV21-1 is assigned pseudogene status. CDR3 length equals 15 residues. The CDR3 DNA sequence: TGTGCCAGCAGCATGGTAGGGCCCGGTGGGGAGACCCAGTACTTC. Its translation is CASSMVGPGGETQYF.